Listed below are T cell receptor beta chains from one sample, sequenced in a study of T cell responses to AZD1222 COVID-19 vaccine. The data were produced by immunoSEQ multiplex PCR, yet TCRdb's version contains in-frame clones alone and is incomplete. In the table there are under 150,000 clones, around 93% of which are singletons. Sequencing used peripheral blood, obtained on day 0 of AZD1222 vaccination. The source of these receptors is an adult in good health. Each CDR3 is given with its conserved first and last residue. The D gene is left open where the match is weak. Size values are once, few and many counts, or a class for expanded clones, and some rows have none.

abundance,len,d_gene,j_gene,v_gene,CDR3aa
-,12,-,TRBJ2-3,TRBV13,CASSSPVDTQYF
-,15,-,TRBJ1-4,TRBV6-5,CASSYSSGLYEKLFF
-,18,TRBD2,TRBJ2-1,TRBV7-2,CASSLVRLAGGPGNEQFF
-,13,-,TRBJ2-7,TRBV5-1,CASSLSNRYEQYF
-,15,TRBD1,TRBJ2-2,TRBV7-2,CASSRDRVDTGELFF
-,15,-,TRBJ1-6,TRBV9,CASGFGEGVLSPLHF
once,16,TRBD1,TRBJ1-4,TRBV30,CAWSITGAPTNEKLFF
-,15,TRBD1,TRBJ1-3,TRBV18,CASGRDSYSGNTIYF
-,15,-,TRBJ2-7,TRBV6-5,CASSSLRGRGYEQYF
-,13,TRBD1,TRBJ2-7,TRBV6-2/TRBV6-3,CASSYGKGAEQYF
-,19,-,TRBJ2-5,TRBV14,CASSQVVIRGRGPRETQYF
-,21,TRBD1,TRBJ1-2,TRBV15,CATSRDSLWTGGVAGSPGYTF
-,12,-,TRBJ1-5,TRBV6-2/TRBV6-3,CASSYFTLPQHF
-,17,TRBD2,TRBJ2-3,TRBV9,CASSVERLAGAPGTQYF